Following are 20 T cell receptor beta chains from one sample sequenced in a study of OX40 agonist ivuxolimab in advanced cancers. Assay used: immunoSEQ multiplex PCR; TCRdb lists only in-frame clones, some missing. The sample has some 50,000 clones, approximately 91% seen once. The sequencing used CD4+ or CD8+ T cells sorted from blood, collected in a trial of the OX40 agonist ivuxolimab. Receptor source: an adult with an advanced solid tumor such as melanoma, head and neck, liver or kidney cancer.

The V gene is TRBV10-2, the J gene TRBJ2-1, with 7 bases lining up with TRBD1. J was trimmed by 6 bases and V by 2 bases; bases with no gene match: 7. Per germline, CDR1 WSHSY and CDR2 SAAADI. This CDR3 contains 15 residues. DNA for the CDR3: TGCGCCAGCAGTGAGCCCCGAGGGACAGCCAATGAGCAGTTCTTC. This translates into CASSEPRGTANEQFF.

CDR3 protein: CASSLGGEVQAGELFF. DNA for the CDR3: TGTGCCAGCAGTTTAGGGGGGGAAGTTCAGGCCGGGGAGCTGTTTTTT. This sequence joins TRBV28 and TRBJ2-2; 7 bases agree with TRBD2. CDR1 is MDHEN, CDR2 SYDVKM, per germline. Trimming removed 2 bases from V and 6 bases from J; junction bases left unmatched: 9. The CDR3 is made up of 16 amino acids.

The chain carries TRBV11-1 and TRBJ2-2; 11 bases map to TRBD1. The germline gives CDR1 SGHAT, CDR2 FQDESV (reference sequence). The CDR3 runs 15 residues. J was trimmed by 7 bases and V by 5 bases; bases with no gene match: 6. CDR3 DNA sequence: TGTGCCAGCAGCCCCGGACAGGGGGCAGGCGGGGAGCTGTTTTTT. Its translation: CASSPGQGAGGELFF.

CDR3 amino acids: CASSSGRVSYEQYF. The CDR3 DNA reads as TGTGCCAGCAGCTCCGGACGGGTTTCCTACGAGCAGTACTTC. The rearrangement joins TRBV7-9 to TRBJ2-7; D is unclear. The germline V and J ends were trimmed by 4 bases and 1 base, with 11 bases remaining between them. The CDR3 runs 14 residues. From germline, CDR1 is SEHNR and CDR2 FQNEAQ (reference sequence).

The chain's CDR3 is CASQPLEYNEQFF. CDR3 coding DNA: TGCGCCAGCCAGCCTCTAGAATACAATGAGCAGTTCTTC. V is TRBV5-1 and J is TRBJ2-1; unclear D gene. This CDR3 is 13 amino acids long. The V and J ends lost 7 bases and 4 bases respectively, with 12 bases between them. From germline, CDR1 is SGHRS and CDR2 YFSETQ.

This rearrangement joins TRBV28 to TRBJ1-2; D unclear. CDR1 and CDR2 (germline): MDHEN, SYDVKM. The germline V and J ends were trimmed by 3 bases and 7 bases, with 21 bases remaining between them. CDR3 size: 16 residues. This CDR3 reads CASSLAAEGSWTGYTF. Here the CDR3 DNA reads TGTGCCAGCAGTTTGGCGGCGGAGGGAAGCTGGACTGGCTACACCTTC.

The chain joins TRBV7-6 to TRBJ1-2; TRBD1 might be the D (5 bases). Trimming pared 5 bases from V and 6 bases from J, leaving 13 bases between. CDR1 and CDR2 from the germline V gene are SGHVS and FNYEAQ. This CDR3 is 13 amino acids long. The chain's CDR3 is CASSPPGGDGYTF. In nucleotides, the CDR3 is TGTGCCAGCAGCCCCCCCGGGGGGGATGGCTACACCTTC.

The chain has TRBV15 and TRBJ2-3; D is possibly TRBD1 or TRBD2 (5 bases each). V dropped 0 bases and J dropped 9 bases, with 19 bases sitting between them. The germline V gene has CDR1 LNHNV and CDR2 YYDKDF (reference sequence). The CDR3 covers 16 residues. CDR3 loop: CATSRDLSVDGTTQYF. In DNA form, the CDR3 reads TGTGCCACCAGCAGAGATTTAAGTGTCGATGGGACGACGCAGTATTTT.

The chain combines TRBV18 with TRBJ1-4; 12 bases match TRBD1. This CDR3 has 19 amino acids. Trimming at V came to 3 bases and at J to 7 bases, leaving 15 bases not matched to a gene. Per germline, CDR1 KGHSH and CDR2 LQKENI. CDR3 sequence: CASSPTGTGGVLVAEKLFF. The CDR3 DNA reads TGTGCCAGCTCACCGACCGGGACAGGGGGCGTTTTAGTGGCTGAAAAACTGTTTTTT.

The chain combines TRBV5-4 with TRBJ1-2; no definite D call. The CDR3 is 13 amino acids. Germline V lookup: CDR1 SGHNT, CDR2 YYREEE (reference sequence). V lost 0 bases to trimming and J lost 3 bases, with 6 bases between them. DNA of the CDR3: TGTGCCAGCAGCTTGGACAGCCACTATGGCTACACCTTC. This encodes CASSLDSHYGYTF.

The chain uses TRBV7-9 and TRBJ1-1, with no clear D. Germline values: CDR1 SEHNR, CDR2 FQNEAQ (reference sequence). Between the trimmed V and J ends, which lost 5 bases and 5 bases, there was a span of 15 bases. There are 14 residues in the CDR3. CDR3 DNA sequence: TGTGCCAGCAGCCCCCTCCCGGAAAGGACTGAAGCTTTCTTT. It specifies CASSPLPERTEAFF.

This clone was seen just once. The CDR3 is CASSYWGAYGYTF. The DNA of the CDR3 is TGTGCCAGCAGTTACTGGGGGGCCTATGGCTACACCTTC. The V call is TRBV6-5, the J call TRBJ1-2; a weak D match, TRBD1 (6 bases). Germline CDR1 is MNHEY and CDR2 is SVGAGI. The CDR3 is 13 residues long. V was shortened by 1 base and J by 4 bases, with 7 bases between the two germline ends.

The V and J genes are TRBV7-2 and TRBJ2-4, with TRBD2 matching over 9 bases. With 1 base clipped from V and 0 bases from J, the junction kept 4 bases outside the gene matches. CDR1 and CDR2 (germline): SGHTA, FQGNSA. CDR3 length: 17 amino acids. The CDR3 nucleotides read TGTGCCAGCAGCTTAGTCCCAGCGGGGGGAGCCAAAAACATTCAGTACTTC. As protein: CASSLVPAGGAKNIQYF.

This chain uses TRBV29-1 with TRBJ2-7; D is unresolved. Germline lookup yields CDR1 SQVTM and CDR2 ANQGSEA. Trimming stripped 5 bases from V and 0 bases from J, with 14 bases between. There are 14 residues in the CDR3. The CDR3 protein is CSVTAGRISYEQYF. For the CDR3, the DNA is TGCAGCGTTACCGCCGGGCGGATCTCCTACGAGCAGTACTTC.

This sequence joins TRBV19 and TRBJ1-6; no reliable D call. CDR1 is LNHDA, CDR2 SQIVND, per germline (reference sequence). Trimming cost V 1 base and J 7 bases, with 8 bases left between them. CDR3 length equals 14 residues. The CDR3 coding sequence is TGTGCCAGTAGTATAGGACCCGAGAATTCACCCCTCCACTTT. This codes for CASSIGPENSPLHF.

V gene TRBV2 combines with J gene TRBJ2-1, with a possible D match to TRBD1 (5 bases). Trimming removed 6 bases from V and 4 bases from J, with 10 bases in between. Germline V gives CDR1 SNHLY, CDR2 FYNNEI. The length of the CDR3 is 13 residues. CDR3 loop: CASSADSYNEQFF. The CDR3 DNA reads as TGTGCCAGCAGCGCCGACAGTTACAATGAGCAGTTCTTC.

The genes are TRBV7-9 and TRBJ2-5, with D possibly being TRBD1 (6 bases). The J call may be incorrect, as the DNA end agrees better with TRBJ2-7. The CDR3 is made up of 13 amino acids. Germline-derived CDR1 and CDR2 are SEHNR and FQNEAQ (reference sequence). The CDR3 protein is CASSQTGSYEQYF. The DNA of the CDR3 is TGTGCCAGCAGCCAAACAGGGTCCTACGAGCAGTACTTC.

The genes are TRBV19 and TRBJ2-7; 11 bases map to TRBD1. This CDR3 is built from 15 residues. Trimming removed 11 bases from V and 6 bases from J; junction bases left unmatched: 15. Germline V gene sequence: CDR1 LNHDA, CDR2 SQIVND (reference sequence). CDR3 amino acids: CAASPSDRGLGEQYF. DNA for the CDR3: TGTGCCGCGTCACCGTCGGACAGGGGGCTTGGCGAGCAGTACTTC.

This rearrangement joins TRBV5-1 to TRBJ2-7, with 11 bases aligning to TRBD1. The CDR3 totals 15 residues. Germline CDR1 reads SGHRS; CDR2 reads YFSETQ. The V and J ends lost 4 bases and 5 bases, in that order; junction bases with no gene match: 8. The CDR3: CASSVGQGALDEQYF. The CDR3 bases are TGCGCCAGCAGCGTCGGACAGGGGGCCTTAGACGAGCAGTACTTC.

V usage is TRBV6-6 and J usage is TRBJ1-4, with TRBD1 identical over 8 bases. This CDR3 is 14 amino acids long. The germline CDR1 and CDR2 sequences are MNHNY and SVGAGI (reference sequence). Losses at the gene ends were 4 bases for V and 6 bases for J; bases not matched to a gene: 4. In nucleotides, the CDR3 is TGTGCCAGCAGTTCGCCGGGACAGGATGAAAAACTGTTTTTT. The encoded protein is CASSSPGQDEKLFF.